These 8 T cell receptor beta chains originate from one sample sequenced in a study of circulating and synovial CD4+ cells in juvenile arthritis. The table came from immunoSEQ multiplex PCR; TCRdb's copy has only in-frame clones and leaves some out. Among about 33,000 clones, roughly 95% were seen once, and the ten largest hold approximately 0.16%. The sequenced material came from CD4+ T cells from blood. The source is a human donor with juvenile idiopathic arthritis.

The chain joins TRBV28 to TRBJ1-1; unclear D gene. This CDR3 region has 12 residues. The germline CDR1 and CDR2 sequences are MDHEN and SYDVKM. V was cut by 3 bases and J by 5 bases, with 7 bases left in between. The CDR3 loop is CASSLPYTEAFF. The CDR3, as DNA: TGTGCCAGCAGTTTGCCCTATACTGAAGCTTTCTTT. Together with reference TRBV28 and TRBJ1-1, the CDR3 gives the full variable domain: DVKVTQSSRYLVKRTGEKVFLECVQDMDHENMFWYRQDPGLGLRLIYFSYDVKMKEKGDIPEGYSVSREKKERFSLILESASTNQTSMYLCASSLPYTEAFFGQGTRLTVV.

V is TRBV15 and J is TRBJ2-1, with 12 bases lining up with TRBD2. Unmatched junction bases numbered 0, after V lost 4 bases and J lost 2 bases. Germline V gene lookup returns CDR1 LNHNV and CDR2 YYDKDF (reference sequence). This CDR3 has 15 amino acids. The CDR3 coding sequence is TGTGCCACCAGCACTAGCGGGAGGGCCTACAATGAGCAGTTCTTC. It codes for CATSTSGRAYNEQFF.

V is TRBV28 and J is TRBJ2-7; 7 nucleotides line up with TRBD1. Trimming cost V 6 bases and J 0 bases; bases outside gene matches: 14. Per the germline V gene, CDR1 is MDHEN and CDR2 is SYDVKM. The CDR3 consists of 17 residues. CDR3 protein: CASSTDRGTDSSYEQYF. In nucleotides, the CDR3 is TGTGCCAGCAGCACTGACCGAGGGACAGACAGCTCCTACGAGCAGTACTTC.

V is TRBV9 and J is TRBJ2-4, with D possibly matching TRBD1 (6 bases). The germline CDR1 and CDR2 sequences are SGDLS and YYNGEE. The V end lost 4 bases, the J end lost 3 bases, and 14 bases lay between the germline ends. The CDR3 has 15 residues. The CDR3 is CASSPGLDSKNIQYF. CDR3 DNA sequence: TGTGCCAGCAGCCCAGGACTGGACAGCAAAAACATTCAGTACTTC.

The V call is TRBV5-1, the J call TRBJ2-5; TRBD1 matches at 8 bases. This CDR3 region has 17 residues. Germline assignment: CDR1 SGHRS and CDR2 YFSETQ. Losses at the gene ends were 3 bases for V and 6 bases for J; bases not matched to a gene: 16. CDR3 loop: CASSSTPGTGDLKTQYF. The DNA of the CDR3 is TGCGCCAGCAGCTCAACCCCCGGGACAGGAGACTTGAAGACCCAGTACTTC. Supplemented by reference TRBV5-1 and TRBJ2-5, the full variable domain reads KAGVTQTPRYLIKTRGQQVTLSCSPISGHRSVSWYQQTPGQGLQFLFEYFSETQRNKGNFPGRFSGRQFSNSRSEMNVSTLELGDSALYLCASSSTPGTGDLKTQYFGPGTRLLVL.

This chain links TRBV9 with TRBJ1-3; TRBD1 is a possible D gene (6 bases). The CDR3 spans 15 residues. V lost 4 bases and J 0 bases, leaving 11 bases between the germline ends. CDR1 is SGDLS, CDR2 YYNGEE, per germline. The CDR3 DNA reads TGTGCCAGCAGCCCTGGGGACAACTCTGGAAACACCATATATTTT. Translating it yields CASSPGDNSGNTIYF.

The chain links TRBV4-1 to TRBJ1-4, with 8 bases fitting TRBD1. Germline CDR1 and CDR2: MGHRA and YSYEKL. The CDR3 totals 15 residues. V lost 0 bases, J lost 7 bases, and 4 bases stayed unmatched. The CDR3 here is CASSQEGQGGEKLFF. CDR3 coding DNA: TGCGCCAGCAGCCAAGAAGGACAGGGCGGTGAAAAACTGTTTTTT.

The V and J genes are TRBV29-1 and TRBJ1-1; D unclear. V gave up 3 bases and J gave up 6 bases, with 8 bases separating them. CDR1 is SQVTM, CDR2 ANQGSEA, per germline. CDR3 size: 11 residues. The CDR3 loop is CSVDDWPEAFF. The CDR3 coding sequence is TGCAGCGTTGATGATTGGCCTGAAGCTTTCTTT.